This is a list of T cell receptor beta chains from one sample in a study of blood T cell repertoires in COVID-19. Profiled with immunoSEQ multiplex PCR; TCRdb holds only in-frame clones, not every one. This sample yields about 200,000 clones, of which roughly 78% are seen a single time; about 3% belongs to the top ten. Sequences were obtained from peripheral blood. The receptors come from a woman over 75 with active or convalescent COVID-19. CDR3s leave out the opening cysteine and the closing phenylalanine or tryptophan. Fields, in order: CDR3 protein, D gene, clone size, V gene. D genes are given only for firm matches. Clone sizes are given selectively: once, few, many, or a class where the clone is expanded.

cdr3_aa: ASSEIDGWAEAF; d_call: .; clone_size: few; v_call: TRBV2
cdr3_aa: ASSQGLAGPNEQF; d_call: TRBD2; clone_size: .; v_call: TRBV4-2
cdr3_aa: ASSLDNTQY; d_call: .; clone_size: .; v_call: TRBV5-4
cdr3_aa: ASSLTMADTDTQY; d_call: .; clone_size: .; v_call: TRBV5-6
cdr3_aa: AGTYGTAGYT; d_call: TRBD1; clone_size: .; v_call: TRBV2
cdr3_aa: ASSHRGDTEAF; d_call: TRBD1; clone_size: .; v_call: TRBV6-5
cdr3_aa: ASSEARAAGANVLT; d_call: .; clone_size: .; v_call: TRBV2
cdr3_aa: ASSQGAGWGDIQY; d_call: .; clone_size: .; v_call: TRBV3-1/TRBV3-2
cdr3_aa: ASSQGVGNTIY; d_call: TRBD1; clone_size: .; v_call: TRBV28
cdr3_aa: ASSYVAGYGYT; d_call: .; clone_size: .; v_call: TRBV6-2/TRBV6-3
cdr3_aa: ASSRTDSEKLF; d_call: .; clone_size: .; v_call: TRBV12-3/TRBV12-4
cdr3_aa: ASSIYSRGRGRTEAF; d_call: .; clone_size: .; v_call: TRBV19
cdr3_aa: ASSMDPGQGKEKLF; d_call: TRBD1; clone_size: .; v_call: TRBV19
cdr3_aa: ASRGTEMNTEAF; d_call: TRBD1; clone_size: .; v_call: TRBV2
cdr3_aa: ASSRGDRGFSWEQY; d_call: TRBD1; clone_size: .; v_call: TRBV5-1
cdr3_aa: ASTARGAGNGELF; d_call: TRBD2; clone_size: few; v_call: TRBV19
cdr3_aa: ASRQDRGHTGELF; d_call: TRBD1; clone_size: .; v_call: TRBV6-5
cdr3_aa: SASFSSGGSNQPQH; d_call: TRBD1; clone_size: .; v_call: TRBV20-1
cdr3_aa: ASSSGQTYQETQY; d_call: TRBD1; clone_size: few; v_call: TRBV5-1
cdr3_aa: ASSLTDRVTEAF; d_call: TRBD1; clone_size: .; v_call: TRBV7-3
cdr3_aa: ASSESGDEQF; d_call: .; clone_size: .; v_call: TRBV6-1
cdr3_aa: ASSATGGYYGYT; d_call: TRBD1; clone_size: .; v_call: TRBV25-1
cdr3_aa: ASRGGTSGFTDTQY; d_call: TRBD2; clone_size: .; v_call: TRBV19
cdr3_aa: ASSAGTGGGVYEQY; d_call: TRBD1; clone_size: .; v_call: TRBV5-4
cdr3_aa: ATSRDPGDRGLRTEAF; d_call: TRBD1; clone_size: .; v_call: TRBV15
cdr3_aa: ASRRGGGSDTEAF; d_call: .; clone_size: .; v_call: TRBV23-1
cdr3_aa: ASYPAGREAF; d_call: .; clone_size: .; v_call: TRBV28
cdr3_aa: ASSPRDTTYEQY; d_call: .; clone_size: .; v_call: TRBV18
cdr3_aa: SARDPTTQF; d_call: .; clone_size: .; v_call: TRBV20-1
cdr3_aa: ASSFPGTGSSGNTIY; d_call: TRBD1; clone_size: .; v_call: TRBV28
cdr3_aa: AWTGQFGYGYT; d_call: .; clone_size: .; v_call: TRBV30
cdr3_aa: ASSPTAFSGNTIY; d_call: .; clone_size: few; v_call: TRBV5-5
cdr3_aa: ASSQGLAGLMNTGELF; d_call: TRBD2; clone_size: .; v_call: TRBV4-2
cdr3_aa: ASSPVAGGLAGELF; d_call: TRBD2; clone_size: few; v_call: TRBV11-3
cdr3_aa: ASSLAGNHVQETQY; d_call: TRBD2; clone_size: .; v_call: TRBV3-1/TRBV3-2
cdr3_aa: ASEGAMDNEQF; d_call: TRBD1; clone_size: .; v_call: TRBV2
cdr3_aa: ASSTLAGGRNNEQF; d_call: TRBD2; clone_size: .; v_call: TRBV4-2
cdr3_aa: ASSQDRGQEQY; d_call: TRBD1; clone_size: .; v_call: TRBV5-6
cdr3_aa: ATSRFSYNSPLH; d_call: .; clone_size: once; v_call: TRBV2
cdr3_aa: AIRTGGPTDTQY; d_call: TRBD2; clone_size: .; v_call: TRBV10-3
cdr3_aa: ATPHRGLDEKLF; d_call: TRBD1; clone_size: .; v_call: TRBV24-1
cdr3_aa: ASRESRVGTEAF; d_call: .; clone_size: .; v_call: TRBV3-1/TRBV3-2
cdr3_aa: ASSPPSGGPTGAETQY; d_call: TRBD2; clone_size: many; v_call: TRBV7-9
cdr3_aa: ASTWAGGSYEQY; d_call: TRBD1; clone_size: .; v_call: TRBV7-9
cdr3_aa: ASSVALKGGDTQY; d_call: .; clone_size: .; v_call: TRBV9